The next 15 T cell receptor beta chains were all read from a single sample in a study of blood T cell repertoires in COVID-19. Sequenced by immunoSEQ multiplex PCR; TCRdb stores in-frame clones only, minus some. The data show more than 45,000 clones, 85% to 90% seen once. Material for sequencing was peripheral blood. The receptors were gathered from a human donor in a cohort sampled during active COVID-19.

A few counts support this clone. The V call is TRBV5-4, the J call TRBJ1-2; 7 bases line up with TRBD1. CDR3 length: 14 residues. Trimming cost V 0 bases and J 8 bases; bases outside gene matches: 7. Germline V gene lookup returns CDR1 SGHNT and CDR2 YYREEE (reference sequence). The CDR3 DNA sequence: TGTGCCAGCAGCTTGGAACGGGACAGTTACGGCTACACCTTC. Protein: CASSLERDSYGYTF.

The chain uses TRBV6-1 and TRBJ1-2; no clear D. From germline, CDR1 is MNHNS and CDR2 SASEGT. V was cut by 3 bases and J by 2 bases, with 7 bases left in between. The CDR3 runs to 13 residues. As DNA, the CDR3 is TGTGCCAGCAGTGAGCAGGCGAACTATGGCTACACCTTC. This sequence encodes CASSEQANYGYTF.

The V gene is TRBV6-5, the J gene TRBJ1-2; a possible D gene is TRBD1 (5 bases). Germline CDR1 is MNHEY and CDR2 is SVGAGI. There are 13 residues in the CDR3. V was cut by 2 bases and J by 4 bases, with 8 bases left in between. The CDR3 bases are TGTGCCAGCAGTTACGGGGGGGTCTATGGCTACACCTTC. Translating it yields CASSYGGVYGYTF.

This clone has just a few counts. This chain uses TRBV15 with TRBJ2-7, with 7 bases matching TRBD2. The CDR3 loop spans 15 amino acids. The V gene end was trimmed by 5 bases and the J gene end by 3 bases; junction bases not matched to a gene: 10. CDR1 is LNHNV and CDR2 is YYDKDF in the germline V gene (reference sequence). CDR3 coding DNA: TGTGCCACCAGCCCCGCCGGGACGGGGGGCTACGAGCAGTACTTC. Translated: CATSPAGTGGYEQYF.

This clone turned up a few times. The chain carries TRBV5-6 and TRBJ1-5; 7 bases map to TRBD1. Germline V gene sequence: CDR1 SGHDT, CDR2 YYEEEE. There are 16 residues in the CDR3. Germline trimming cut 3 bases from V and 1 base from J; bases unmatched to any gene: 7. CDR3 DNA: TGTGCCAGCAGCTCGACAGGGCTTGGGAGCAATCAGCCCCAGCATTTT. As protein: CASSSTGLGSNQPQHF.

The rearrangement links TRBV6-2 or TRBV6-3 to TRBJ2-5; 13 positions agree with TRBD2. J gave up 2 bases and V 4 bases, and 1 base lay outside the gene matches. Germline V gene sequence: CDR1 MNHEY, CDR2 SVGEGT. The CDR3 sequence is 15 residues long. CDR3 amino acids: CASSWTSGGQETQYF. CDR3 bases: TGTGCCAGCAGTTGGACTAGCGGGGGTCAAGAGACCCAGTACTTC.

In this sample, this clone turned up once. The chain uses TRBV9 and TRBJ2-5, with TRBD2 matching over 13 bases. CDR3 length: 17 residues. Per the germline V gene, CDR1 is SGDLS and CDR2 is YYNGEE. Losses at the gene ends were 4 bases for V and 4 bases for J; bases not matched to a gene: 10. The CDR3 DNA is TGTGCCAGCAGCCCCCCGGGAGGACTAGCGGGGGTAGAGACCCAGTACTTC. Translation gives CASSPPGGLAGVETQYF.

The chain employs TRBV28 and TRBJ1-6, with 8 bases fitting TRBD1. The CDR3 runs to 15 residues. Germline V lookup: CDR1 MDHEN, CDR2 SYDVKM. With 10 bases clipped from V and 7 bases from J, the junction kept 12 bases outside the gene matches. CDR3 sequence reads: CATTSGTGDNSPLHF. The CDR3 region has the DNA TGTGCCACTACCTCCGGGACAGGAGACAATTCACCCCTCCACTTT.

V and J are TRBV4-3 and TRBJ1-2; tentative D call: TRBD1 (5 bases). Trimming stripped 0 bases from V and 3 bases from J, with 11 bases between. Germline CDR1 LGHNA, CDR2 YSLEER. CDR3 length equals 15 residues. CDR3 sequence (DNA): TGCGCCAGCAGCCAAGAGTATCAGGGCGACTATGGCTACACCTTC. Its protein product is CASSQEYQGDYGYTF.

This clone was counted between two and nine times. The CDR3 here is CSVADSLEQYF. The CDR3 region has the DNA TGCAGCGTCGCGGACTCGCTCGAGCAGTACTTC. The chain has TRBV29-1 and TRBJ2-7; weak D call: TRBD2 (5 bases). The CDR3 length is 11 residues. V dropped 6 bases and J dropped 6 bases, with 12 bases sitting between them. Germline loops: CDR1 SQVTM, CDR2 ANQGSEA.

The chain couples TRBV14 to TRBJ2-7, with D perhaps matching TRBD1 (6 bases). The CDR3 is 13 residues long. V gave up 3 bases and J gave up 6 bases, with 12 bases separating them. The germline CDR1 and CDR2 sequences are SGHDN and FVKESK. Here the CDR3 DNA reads TGTGCCAGCAGCCAGGTCCTAGGGGGCGAGCAGTACTTC. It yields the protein CASSQVLGGEQYF.

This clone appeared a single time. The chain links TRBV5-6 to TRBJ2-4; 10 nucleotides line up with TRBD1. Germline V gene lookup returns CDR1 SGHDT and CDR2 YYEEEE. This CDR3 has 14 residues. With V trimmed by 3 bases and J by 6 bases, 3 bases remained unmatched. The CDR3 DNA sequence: TGTGCCAGCAGCTGGGACAGGGGAGGAAACATTCAGTACTTC. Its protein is CASSWDRGGNIQYF.

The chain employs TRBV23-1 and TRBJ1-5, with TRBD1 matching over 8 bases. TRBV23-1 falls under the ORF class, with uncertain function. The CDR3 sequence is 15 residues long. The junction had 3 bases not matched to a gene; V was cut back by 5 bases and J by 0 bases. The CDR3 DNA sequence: TGCGCCAGCAGTTGGACAGGGATTAGCAATCAGCCCCAGCATTTT. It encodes CASSWTGISNQPQHF.

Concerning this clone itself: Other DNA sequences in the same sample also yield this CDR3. CDR3: CASTRHGRGQQPFNEKLFF. CDR3 DNA: TGTGCCAGCACCCGACACGGCAGGGGACAACAGCCTTTTAATGAAAAACTGTTTTTT. The chain is built from TRBV27 and TRBJ1-4; D possibly corresponds to TRBD1 (6 bases). The CDR3 covers 19 residues. Germline lookup yields CDR1 MNHEY and CDR2 SMNVEV (reference sequence). V gave up 7 bases and J gave up 4 bases, with 28 bases separating them.

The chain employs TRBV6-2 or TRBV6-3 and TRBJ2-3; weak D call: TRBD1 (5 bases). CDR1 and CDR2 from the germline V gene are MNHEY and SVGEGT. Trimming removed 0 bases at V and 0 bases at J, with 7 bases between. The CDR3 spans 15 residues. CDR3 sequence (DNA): TGTGCCAGCAGTTACTCAAGGACAAGCACAGATACGCAGTATTTT. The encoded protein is CASSYSRTSTDTQYF.